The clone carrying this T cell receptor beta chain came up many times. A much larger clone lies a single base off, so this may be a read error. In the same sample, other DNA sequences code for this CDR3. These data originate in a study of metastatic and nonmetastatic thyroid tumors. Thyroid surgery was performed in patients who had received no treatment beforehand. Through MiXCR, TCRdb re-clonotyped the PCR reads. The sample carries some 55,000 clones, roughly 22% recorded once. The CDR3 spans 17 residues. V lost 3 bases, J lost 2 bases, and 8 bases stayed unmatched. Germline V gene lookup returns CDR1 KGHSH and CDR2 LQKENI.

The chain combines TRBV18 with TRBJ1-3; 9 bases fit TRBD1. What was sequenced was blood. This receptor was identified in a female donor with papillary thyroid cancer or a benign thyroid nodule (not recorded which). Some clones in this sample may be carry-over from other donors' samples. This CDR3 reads CASSPAGQGKAGNTIYF. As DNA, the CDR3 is TGTGCCAGCTCACCGGCTGGACAGGGGAAGGCTGGAAACACCATATATTTT.